This TCR beta chain was observed in a study of sequential checkpoint blockade in melanoma. Study background: Patients were randomized 1:1 to nivolumab-then-ipilimumab or ipilimumab-then-nivolumab first-line.

The CDR3 loop spans 16 amino acids. Germline CDR1 is GTSNPN and CDR2 is SVGIG (reference sequence). Trimming took 3 bases from V and 6 from J, leaving 23 bases between them. Profiling relied on immunoSEQ multiplex PCR, and the TCRdb table lists in-frame clones only, not all of them. The sample has roughly 20,000 clones, over 70% seen once. Described treatment: randomized to nivolumab then ipilimumab (arm A) or the reverse (arm B). DNA-damaging chemotherapy had not been given to any patient beforehand. From thawed PBMCs, live CD3+CD8+ cells negative for CD19 and CD56 were sorted. The chain employs TRBV30 and TRBJ1-2; the D gene is possibly TRBD1 (5 bases). The receptor comes from a human donor with melanoma. The input for sequencing was CD8+ T cells sorted from blood (inferred from file names), taken from a patient given nivolumab and ipilimumab in sequence. CDR3 sequence: CAWSPKRVQGVHGYTF. Here the CDR3 DNA reads TGTGCCTGGAGCCCAAAACGGGTTCAGGGTGTGCATGGCTACACCTTC.